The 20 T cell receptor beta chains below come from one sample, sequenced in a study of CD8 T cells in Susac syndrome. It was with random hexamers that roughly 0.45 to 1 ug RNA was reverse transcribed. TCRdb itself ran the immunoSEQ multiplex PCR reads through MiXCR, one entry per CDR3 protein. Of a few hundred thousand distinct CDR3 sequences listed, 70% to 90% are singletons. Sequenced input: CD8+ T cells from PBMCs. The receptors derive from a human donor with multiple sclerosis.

CDR3 DNA sequence: TGTGCCAGCAGCTCACTGCGCGGAAGTACCTACAATGAGCAGTTCTTC. Translated: CASSSLRGSTYNEQFF. The chain has TRBV5-6 and TRBJ2-1; D not certain. The CDR3 spans 16 residues. CDR1 is SGHDT, CDR2 YYEEEE, per germline. V was clipped by 3 bases and J by 2 bases, with 15 bases between them.

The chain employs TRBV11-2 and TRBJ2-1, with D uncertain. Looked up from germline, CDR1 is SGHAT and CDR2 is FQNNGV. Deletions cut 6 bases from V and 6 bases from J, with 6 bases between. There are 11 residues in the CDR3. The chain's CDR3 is CASRVANEQFF. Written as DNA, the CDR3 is TGTGCCAGCAGGGTAGCCAATGAGCAGTTCTTC.

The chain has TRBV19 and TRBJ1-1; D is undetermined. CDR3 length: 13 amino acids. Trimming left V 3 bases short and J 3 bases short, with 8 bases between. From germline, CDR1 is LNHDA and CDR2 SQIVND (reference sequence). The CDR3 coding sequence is TGTGCCAGTAGTATCAGCAAGCACACTGAAGCTTTCTTT. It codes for CASSISKHTEAFF.

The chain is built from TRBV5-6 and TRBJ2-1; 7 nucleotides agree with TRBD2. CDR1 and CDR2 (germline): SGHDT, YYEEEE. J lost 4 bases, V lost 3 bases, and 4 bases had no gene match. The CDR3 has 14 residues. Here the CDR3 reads CASSWTGGYNEQFF. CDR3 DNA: TGTGCCAGCAGCTGGACGGGAGGATACAATGAGCAGTTCTTC.

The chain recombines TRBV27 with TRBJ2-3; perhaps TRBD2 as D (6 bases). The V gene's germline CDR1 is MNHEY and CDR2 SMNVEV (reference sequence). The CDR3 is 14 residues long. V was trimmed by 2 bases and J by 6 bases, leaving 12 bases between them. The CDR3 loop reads CASSLGGFRDTQYF. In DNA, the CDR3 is TGTGCCAGCAGTTTAGGGGGGTTCCGGGATACGCAGTATTTT.

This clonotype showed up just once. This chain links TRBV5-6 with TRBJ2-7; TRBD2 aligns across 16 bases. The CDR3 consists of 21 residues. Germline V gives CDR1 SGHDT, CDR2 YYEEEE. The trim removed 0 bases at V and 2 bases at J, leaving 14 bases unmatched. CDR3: CASSLAGKPGTSGRVTYEQYF. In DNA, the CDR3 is TGTGCCAGCAGCTTGGCGGGTAAACCCGGGACTAGCGGGAGGGTAACCTACGAGCAGTACTTC.

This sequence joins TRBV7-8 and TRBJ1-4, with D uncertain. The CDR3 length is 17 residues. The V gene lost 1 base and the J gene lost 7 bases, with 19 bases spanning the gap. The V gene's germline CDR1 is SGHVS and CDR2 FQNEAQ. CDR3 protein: CASSLDPNRARGEKLFF. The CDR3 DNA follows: TGTGCCAGCAGCTTAGACCCGAACCGCGCACGGGGTGAAAAACTGTTTTTT.

This CDR3 is CASSALTRSSYNEQFF. In DNA, the CDR3 is TGTGCCAGCAGCGCCCTAACTAGGAGCTCCTACAATGAGCAGTTCTTC. The chain uses TRBV9 and TRBJ2-1, with a weak D call TRBD2 (5 bases). CDR3 length: 16 amino acids. Germline V CDR1 and CDR2: SGDLS, YYNGEE. Trimming stripped 3 bases from V and 0 bases from J, with 13 bases between.

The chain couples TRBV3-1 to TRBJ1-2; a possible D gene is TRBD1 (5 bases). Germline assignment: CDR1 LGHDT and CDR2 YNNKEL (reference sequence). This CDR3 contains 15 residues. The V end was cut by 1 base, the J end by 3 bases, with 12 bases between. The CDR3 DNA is TGTGCCAGCAGCCAAGCTGGGGCACCGTACTATGGCTACACCTTC. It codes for CASSQAGAPYYGYTF.

The CDR3 spells CASIHQNTEAFF. CDR3 sequence (DNA): TGTGCCAGCATACACCAGAACACTGAAGCTTTCTTT. The rearrangement joins TRBV7-9 to TRBJ1-1; D is undetermined. Germline loops: CDR1 SEHNR, CDR2 FQNEAQ (reference sequence). This CDR3 is 12 amino acids long. The ends were cut back, 7 bases at V and 1 base at J, with 7 bases in the middle.

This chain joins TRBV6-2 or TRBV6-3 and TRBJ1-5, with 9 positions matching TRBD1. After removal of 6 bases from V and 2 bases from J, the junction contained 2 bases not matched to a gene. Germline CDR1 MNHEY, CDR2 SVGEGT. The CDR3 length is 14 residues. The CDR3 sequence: CASRTGGRNQPQHF. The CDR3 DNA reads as TGTGCCAGCAGGACAGGGGGGCGCAATCAGCCCCAGCATTTT.

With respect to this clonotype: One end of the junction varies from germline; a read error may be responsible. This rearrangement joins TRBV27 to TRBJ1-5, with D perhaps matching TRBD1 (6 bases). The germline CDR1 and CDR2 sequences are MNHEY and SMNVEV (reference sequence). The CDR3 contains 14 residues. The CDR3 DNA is TGTGCCAGCAGTTTCGGAGGGGGGGATCACCCCCAGCATTTT. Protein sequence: CASSFGGGDHPQHF.

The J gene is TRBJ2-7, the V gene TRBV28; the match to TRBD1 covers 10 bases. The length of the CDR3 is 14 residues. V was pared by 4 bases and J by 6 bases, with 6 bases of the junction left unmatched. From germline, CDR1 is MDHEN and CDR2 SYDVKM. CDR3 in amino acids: CASSWTGGGVEQYF. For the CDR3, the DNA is TGTGCCAGCAGTTGGACAGGGGGGGGTGTCGAGCAGTACTTC. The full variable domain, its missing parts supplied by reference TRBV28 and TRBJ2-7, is DVKVTQSSRYLVKRTGEKVFLECVQDMDHENMFWYRQDPGLGLRLIYFSYDVKMKEKGDIPEGYSVSREKKERFSLILESASTNQTSMYLCASSWTGGGVEQYFGPGTRLTVT.

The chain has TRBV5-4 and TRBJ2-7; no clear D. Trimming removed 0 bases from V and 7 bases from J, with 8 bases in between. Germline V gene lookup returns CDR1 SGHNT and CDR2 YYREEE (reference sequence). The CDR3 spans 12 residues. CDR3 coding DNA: TGTGCCAGCAGCTTGGCCGGATTTGAGCAGTACTTC. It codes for CASSLAGFEQYF.

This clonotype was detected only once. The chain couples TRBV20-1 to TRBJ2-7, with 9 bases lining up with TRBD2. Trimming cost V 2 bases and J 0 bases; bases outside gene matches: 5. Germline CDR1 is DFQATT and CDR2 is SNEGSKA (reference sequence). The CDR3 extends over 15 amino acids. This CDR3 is CSARTSGSYSYEQYF. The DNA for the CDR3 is TGCAGTGCTAGAACTAGCGGGTCGTACTCCTACGAGCAGTACTTC.

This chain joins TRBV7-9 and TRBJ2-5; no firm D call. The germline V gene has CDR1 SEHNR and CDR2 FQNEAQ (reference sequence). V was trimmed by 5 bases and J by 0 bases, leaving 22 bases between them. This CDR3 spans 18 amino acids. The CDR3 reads CASSTEDDPPQYQETQYF. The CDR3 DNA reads TGTGCCAGCAGCACCGAGGACGATCCACCCCAGTACCAAGAGACCCAGTACTTC.

CDR3 DNA sequence: TGTGCCAGCAGCGAAACGGGGGGACAGATCCAGCATTTT. Translated, it gives CASSETGGQIQHF. This chain links TRBV6-6 with TRBJ1-5; 7 bases are a match to TRBD1. Germline V gene lookup returns CDR1 MNHNY and CDR2 SVGAGI (reference sequence). V trimming: 6 bases; J trimming: 12 bases; junction bases outside the gene matches: 11. The CDR3 is 13 residues long.

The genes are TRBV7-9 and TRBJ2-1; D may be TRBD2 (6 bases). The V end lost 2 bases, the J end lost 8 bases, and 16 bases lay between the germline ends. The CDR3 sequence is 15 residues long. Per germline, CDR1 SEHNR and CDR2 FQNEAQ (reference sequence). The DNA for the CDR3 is TGTGCCAGCAGCTTAAGGGCGGGAAGGATTGATGAGCAGTTCTTC. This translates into CASSLRAGRIDEQFF.

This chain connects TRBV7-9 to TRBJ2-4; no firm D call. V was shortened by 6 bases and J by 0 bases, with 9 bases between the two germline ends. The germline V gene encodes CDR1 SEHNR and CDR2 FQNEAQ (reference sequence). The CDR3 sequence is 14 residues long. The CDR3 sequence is CASSRSIAKNIQYF. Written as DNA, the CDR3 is TGTGCCAGCAGTCGGAGTATAGCCAAAAACATTCAGTACTTC.

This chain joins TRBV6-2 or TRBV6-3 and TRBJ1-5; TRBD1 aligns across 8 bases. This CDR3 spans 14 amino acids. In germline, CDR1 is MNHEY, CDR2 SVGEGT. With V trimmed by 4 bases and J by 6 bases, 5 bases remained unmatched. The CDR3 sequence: CASSLYRGSQPQHF. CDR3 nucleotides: TGTGCCAGCAGTTTATACAGGGGGAGTCAGCCCCAGCATTTT.